Listed below are T cell receptor beta chains from one sample, sequenced in a study of cytomegalovirus exposure and HLA in healthy donors. Sequencing was performed with immunoSEQ multiplex PCR; in TCRdb, only in-frame clones are kept and a portion is missing. The table includes around 99,000 clones, about 77% detected once. The specimen sequenced was PBMCs. Receptors were obtained from a man in his forties in good health and CMV-seronegative. CDR3s include the opening cysteine and the closing phenylalanine or tryptophan.

v_call: TRBV25-1
j_call: TRBJ2-7
cdr3_aa: CASSEPGGSGEQYF

v_call: TRBV7-8
j_call: TRBJ2-7
cdr3_aa: CASSPRGYYEQYF

v_call: TRBV19
j_call: TRBJ1-5
cdr3_aa: CASSPGQGGSNQPQHF

v_call: TRBV10-3
j_call: TRBJ2-1
cdr3_aa: CAISEKGQGAPNNEQFF

v_call: TRBV2
j_call: TRBJ2-1
cdr3_aa: CASSDLGLTAGAGNEQFF

v_call: TRBV27
j_call: TRBJ2-2
cdr3_aa: CASSFQLRLAGDTGELFF

v_call: TRBV6-1
j_call: TRBJ2-5
cdr3_aa: CASTSGTSDQETQYF

v_call: TRBV6-1
j_call: -
cdr3_aa: CASTLLAGTPYEQYF

v_call: TRBV5-6
j_call: TRBJ1-1
cdr3_aa: CASSFDRAPEAFF

v_call: TRBV5-1
j_call: TRBJ1-4
cdr3_aa: CASADGLNEKLFF

v_call: TRBV6-6
j_call: TRBJ2-7
cdr3_aa: CASSRTTSGGSYEQYF

v_call: TRBV29-1
j_call: TRBJ2-2
cdr3_aa: CSVVDRGPELFF

v_call: TRBV6-5
j_call: TRBJ2-2
cdr3_aa: CASGTTNTGELFF

v_call: TRBV6-6
j_call: TRBJ2-3
cdr3_aa: CASSYSRSNTQYF

v_call: TRBV19
j_call: TRBJ2-1
cdr3_aa: CDSSTGNYNEQFF

v_call: TRBV6-1
j_call: TRBJ2-7
cdr3_aa: CASSPRDRPGKQYF

v_call: TRBV18
j_call: TRBJ1-4
cdr3_aa: CASSLGPGTTNEKLFF

v_call: TRBV6-5
j_call: TRBJ2-2
cdr3_aa: CASTNPNTGELFF

v_call: TRBV5-1
j_call: TRBJ1-5
cdr3_aa: CASSVQGLGQPQHF

v_call: TRBV11-3
j_call: TRBJ2-1
cdr3_aa: CASSLGRSSYNEQFF

v_call: TRBV25-1
j_call: TRBJ1-4
cdr3_aa: CASSETGRAEEKLFF

v_call: TRBV2
j_call: -
cdr3_aa: CATTTSGDVYEQYF

v_call: TRBV11-3
j_call: TRBJ2-1
cdr3_aa: CASSLGLAGPYNEQFF

v_call: TRBV28
j_call: TRBJ1-5
cdr3_aa: CASSGGGYNQPQHF

v_call: TRBV4-1
j_call: TRBJ2-2
cdr3_aa: CASSLWDLAGGSNTGELFF

v_call: TRBV7-9
j_call: TRBJ1-5
cdr3_aa: CASSLGGQLNQPQHF

v_call: TRBV5-1
j_call: TRBJ2-3
cdr3_aa: CASSLVASGILDTQYF

v_call: TRBV2
j_call: TRBJ2-7
cdr3_aa: CASSGQGLAYEQYF

v_call: TRBV10-2
j_call: TRBJ1-2
cdr3_aa: CASSDIDYGYTF

v_call: TRBV6-1
j_call: TRBJ1-2
cdr3_aa: CASSATVNYGYTF